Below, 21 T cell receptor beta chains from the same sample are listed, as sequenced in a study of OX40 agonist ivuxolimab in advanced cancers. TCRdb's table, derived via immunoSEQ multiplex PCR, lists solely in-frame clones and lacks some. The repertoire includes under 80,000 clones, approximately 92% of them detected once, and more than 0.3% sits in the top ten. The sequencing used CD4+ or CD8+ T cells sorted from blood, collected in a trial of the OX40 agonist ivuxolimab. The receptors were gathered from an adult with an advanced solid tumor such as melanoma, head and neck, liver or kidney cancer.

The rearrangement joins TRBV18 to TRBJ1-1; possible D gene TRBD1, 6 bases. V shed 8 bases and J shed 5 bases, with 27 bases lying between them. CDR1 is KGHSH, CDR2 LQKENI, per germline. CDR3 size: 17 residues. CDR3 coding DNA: TGTGCCAGCCTCTCCTTCGGGACAATGACAATGGGAACTGAAGCTTTCTTT. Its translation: CASLSFGTMTMGTEAFF.

CDR3 in DNA: TGTGCCAGCTTCAGCAGTACAGGGAATAGTGTCGAGTGGGGGAATGAAAAACTGTTTTTT. This gives the protein CASFSSTGNSVEWGNEKLFF. The rearrangement links TRBV28 to TRBJ1-4; tentatively, D is TRBD1 (6 bases). V was cut by 8 bases and J by 5 bases, with 33 bases left in between. This CDR3 is built from 20 residues. The germline V gene has CDR1 MDHEN and CDR2 SYDVKM.

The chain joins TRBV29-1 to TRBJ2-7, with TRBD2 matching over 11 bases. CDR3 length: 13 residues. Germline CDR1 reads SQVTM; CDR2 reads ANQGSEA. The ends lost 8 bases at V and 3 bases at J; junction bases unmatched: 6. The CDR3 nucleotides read TGCAGCCCGGGGACTAGCGGATTCTACGAGCAGTACTTC. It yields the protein CSPGTSGFYEQYF.

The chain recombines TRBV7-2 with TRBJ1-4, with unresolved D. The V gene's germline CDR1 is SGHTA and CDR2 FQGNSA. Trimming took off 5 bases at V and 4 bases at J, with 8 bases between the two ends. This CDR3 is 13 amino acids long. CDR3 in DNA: TGTGCCAGCAGCCCGGGCTTTAATGAAAAACTGTTTTTT. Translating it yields CASSPGFNEKLFF.

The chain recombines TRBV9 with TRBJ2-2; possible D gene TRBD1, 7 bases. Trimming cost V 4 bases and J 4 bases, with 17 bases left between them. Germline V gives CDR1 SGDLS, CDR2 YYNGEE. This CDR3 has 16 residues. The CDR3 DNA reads TGTGCCAGCAGCCCGCGACGACAGGGAGGCACCGGGGAGCTGTTTTTT. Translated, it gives CASSPRRQGGTGELFF.

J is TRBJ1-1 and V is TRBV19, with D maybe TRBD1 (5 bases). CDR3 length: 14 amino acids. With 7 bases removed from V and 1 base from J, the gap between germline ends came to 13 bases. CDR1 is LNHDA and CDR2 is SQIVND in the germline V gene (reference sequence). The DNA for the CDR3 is TGTGCCAGTACCGAAGTGGGGCCGAACACTGAAGCTTTCTTT. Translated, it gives CASTEVGPNTEAFF. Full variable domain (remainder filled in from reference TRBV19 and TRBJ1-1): DGGITQSPKYLFRKEGQNVTLSCEQNLNHDAMYWYRQDPGQGLRLIYYSQIVNDFQKGDIAEGYSVSREKKESFPLTVTSAQKNPTAFYLCASTEVGPNTEAFFGQGTRLTVV.

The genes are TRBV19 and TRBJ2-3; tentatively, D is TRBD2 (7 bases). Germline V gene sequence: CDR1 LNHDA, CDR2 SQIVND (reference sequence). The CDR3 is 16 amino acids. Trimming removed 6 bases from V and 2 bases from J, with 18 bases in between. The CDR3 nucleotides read TGTGCCAGTAGCGATGGGGGGGGCGGGTTCACAGATACGCAGTATTTT. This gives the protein CASSDGGGGFTDTQYF. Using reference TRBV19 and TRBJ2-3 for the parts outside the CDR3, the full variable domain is DGGITQSPKYLFRKEGQNVTLSCEQNLNHDAMYWYRQDPGQGLRLIYYSQIVNDFQKGDIAEGYSVSREKKESFPLTVTSAQKNPTAFYLCASSDGGGGFTDTQYFGPGTRLTVL.

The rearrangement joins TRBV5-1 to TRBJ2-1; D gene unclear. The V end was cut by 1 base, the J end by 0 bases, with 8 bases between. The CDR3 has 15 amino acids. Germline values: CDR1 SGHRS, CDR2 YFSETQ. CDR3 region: CASSLTVSSYNEQFF. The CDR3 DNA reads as TGCGCCAGCAGCTTGACAGTTAGCTCCTACAATGAGCAGTTCTTC.

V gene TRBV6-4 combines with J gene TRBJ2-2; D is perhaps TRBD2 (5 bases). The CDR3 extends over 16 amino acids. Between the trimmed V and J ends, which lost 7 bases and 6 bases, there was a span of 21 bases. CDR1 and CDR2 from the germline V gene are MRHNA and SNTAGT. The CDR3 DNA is TGTGCCAGCACCGCCGCCGGGTTTGGAGGCGCCGGGGAGCTGTTTTTT. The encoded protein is CASTAAGFGGAGELFF.

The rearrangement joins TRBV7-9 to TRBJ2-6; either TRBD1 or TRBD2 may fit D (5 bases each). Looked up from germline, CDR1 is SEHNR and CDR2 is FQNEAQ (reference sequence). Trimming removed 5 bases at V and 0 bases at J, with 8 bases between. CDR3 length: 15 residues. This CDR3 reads CASSLGGSGANVLTF. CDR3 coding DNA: TGTGCCAGCAGCCTTGGGGGCTCTGGGGCCAACGTCCTGACTTTC.

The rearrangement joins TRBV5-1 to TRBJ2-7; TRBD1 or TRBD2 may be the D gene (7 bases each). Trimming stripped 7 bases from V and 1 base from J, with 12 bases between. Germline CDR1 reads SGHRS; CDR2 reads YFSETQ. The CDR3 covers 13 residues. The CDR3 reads CASGQGGSYEQYF. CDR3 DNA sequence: TGCGCCAGCGGTCAGGGGGGGTCCTACGAGCAGTACTTC.

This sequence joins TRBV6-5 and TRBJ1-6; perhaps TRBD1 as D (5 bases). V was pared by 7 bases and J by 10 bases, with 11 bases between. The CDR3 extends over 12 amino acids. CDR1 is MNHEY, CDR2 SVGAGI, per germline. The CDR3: CASTQGPSPLHF. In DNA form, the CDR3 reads TGTGCCAGCACTCAGGGCCCCTCACCCCTCCACTTT.

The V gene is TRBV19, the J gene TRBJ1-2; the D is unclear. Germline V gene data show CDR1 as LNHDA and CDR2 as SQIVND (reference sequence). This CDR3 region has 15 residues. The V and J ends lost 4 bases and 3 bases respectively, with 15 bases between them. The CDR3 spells CASSRVSAGDYGYTF. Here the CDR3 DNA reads TGTGCCAGTAGTAGGGTCTCGGCAGGAGACTATGGCTACACCTTC.

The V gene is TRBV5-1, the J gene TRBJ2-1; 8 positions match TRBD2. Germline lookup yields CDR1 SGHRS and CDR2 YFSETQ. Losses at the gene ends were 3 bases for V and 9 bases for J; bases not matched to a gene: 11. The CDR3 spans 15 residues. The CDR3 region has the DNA TGCGCCAGCAGCTCGCCCGGGACTAGTCAGGCTGAGCAGTTCTTC. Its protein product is CASSSPGTSQAEQFF.

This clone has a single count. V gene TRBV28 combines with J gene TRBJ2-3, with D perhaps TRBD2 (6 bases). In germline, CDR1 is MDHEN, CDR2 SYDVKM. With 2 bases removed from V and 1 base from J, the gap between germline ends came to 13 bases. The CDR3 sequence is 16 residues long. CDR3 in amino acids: CASSLLGGVGTDTQYF. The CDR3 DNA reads TGTGCCAGCAGTTTACTAGGAGGGGTGGGCACAGATACGCAGTATTTT.

CDR3 sequence (DNA): TGTGCCAGCTCACCATGGGGGGCCCACGAGCAGTACTTC. It specifies CASSPWGAHEQYF. V and J are TRBV18 and TRBJ2-7; either TRBD1 or TRBD2 may supply D (6 bases each). The CDR3 spans 13 residues. Germline CDR1 and CDR2: KGHSH and LQKENI. V lost 2 bases and J lost 5, with 10 bases in between.

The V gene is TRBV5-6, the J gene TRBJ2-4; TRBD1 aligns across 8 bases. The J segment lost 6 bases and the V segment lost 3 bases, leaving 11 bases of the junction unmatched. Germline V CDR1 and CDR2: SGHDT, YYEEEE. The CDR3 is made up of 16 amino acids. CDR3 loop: CASSWGAGGAGNIQYF. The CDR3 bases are TGTGCCAGCAGCTGGGGGGCAGGGGGCGCGGGAAACATTCAGTACTTC.

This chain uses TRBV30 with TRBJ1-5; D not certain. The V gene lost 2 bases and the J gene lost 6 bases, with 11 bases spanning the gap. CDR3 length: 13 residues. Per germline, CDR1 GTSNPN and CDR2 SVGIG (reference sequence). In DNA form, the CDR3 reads TGTGCCTGGAGTTCTGTAGGCGGTCAGCCCCAGCATTTT. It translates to CAWSSVGGQPQHF.

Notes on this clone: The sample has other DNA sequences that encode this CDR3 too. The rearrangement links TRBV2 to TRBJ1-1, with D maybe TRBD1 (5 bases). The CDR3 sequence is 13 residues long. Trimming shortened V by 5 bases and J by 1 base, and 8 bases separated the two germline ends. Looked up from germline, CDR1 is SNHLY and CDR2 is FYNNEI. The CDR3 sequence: CASSTDRNTEAFF. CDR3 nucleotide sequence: TGTGCCAGCAGTACCGACAGGAACACTGAAGCTTTCTTT.

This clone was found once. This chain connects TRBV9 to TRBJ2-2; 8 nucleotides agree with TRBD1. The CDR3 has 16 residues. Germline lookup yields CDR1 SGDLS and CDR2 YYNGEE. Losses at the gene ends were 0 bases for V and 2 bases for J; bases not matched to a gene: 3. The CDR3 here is CASSVGQGSNTGELFF. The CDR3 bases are TGTGCCAGCAGCGTAGGACAGGGGTCAAACACCGGGGAGCTGTTTTTT. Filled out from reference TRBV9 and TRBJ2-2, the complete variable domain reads DSGVTQTPKHLITATGQRVTLRCSPRSGDLSVYWYQQSLDQGLQFLIQYYNGEERAKGNILERFSAQQFPDLHSELNLSSLELGDSALYFCASSVGQGSNTGELFFGEGSRLTVL.

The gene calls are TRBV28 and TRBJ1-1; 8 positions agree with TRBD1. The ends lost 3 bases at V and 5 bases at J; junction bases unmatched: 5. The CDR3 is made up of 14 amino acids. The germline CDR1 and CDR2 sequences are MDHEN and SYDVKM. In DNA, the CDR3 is TGTGCCAGCAGTTTCGGACAGGGTAGTACTGAAGCTTTCTTT. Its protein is CASSFGQGSTEAFF.